The entry that follows covers one T cell receptor beta chain sequence. What it binds is unknown. These data originate in a study of T cells in narcolepsy. The study, taken as a whole, reports: Autoreactive HCRT-specific and TRIB2-specific clonotypes were marked in same-patient CSF-versus-blood CD4+ comparisons. Healthy controls reportedly lacked the autoreactive clonotypes serially found in patients' blood.

This CDR3 has 11 amino acids. Germline-derived CDR1 and CDR2 are MNHNS and SASEGT. Trimming stripped 3 bases from V and 7 bases from J, with 4 bases between. The table came from immunoSEQ multiplex PCR; TCRdb's copy has only in-frame clones and leaves some out. The table shows about 25,000 clones, with around 85% occurring only once. The source is a human donor with narcolepsy. This sequence joins TRBV6-1 and TRBJ2-1; D call uncertain. What was sequenced was CD45RA- memory CD4+ T cells from PBMCs. The chain's CDR3 is CASSDSNEQFF. CDR3 bases: TGTGCCAGCAGTGATTCTAATGAGCAGTTCTTC.